This entry lists 9 T cell receptor beta chains sequenced from one sample in a study of blood T cell repertoires in COVID-19. Only in-frame clones appear in the TCRdb table, and some are missing; sequencing was by immunoSEQ multiplex PCR. The table includes a few hundred thousand clones, nearly 90% detected once. Sequences were obtained from peripheral blood. The receptors stem from a woman in her sixties or seventies with COVID-19, enrolled during active disease.

The CDR3 reads CSVQKSGLAWYPTDTQYF. In DNA form, the CDR3 reads TGCAGCGTCCAAAAAAGCGGACTAGCGTGGTATCCCACAGATACGCAGTATTTT. The chain links TRBV29-1 to TRBJ2-3, with 9 bases fitting TRBD2. The V segment lost 6 bases and the J segment 2 bases; nucleotides outside the gene matches: 18. Per the germline V gene, CDR1 is SQVTM and CDR2 is ANQGSEA. The CDR3 length is 18 residues.

The rearrangement links TRBV29-1 to TRBJ2-7; 7 nucleotides align to TRBD1. Germline V lookup: CDR1 SQVTM, CDR2 ANQGSEA. V shed 3 bases and J 3 bases; nucleotides not matched to a gene: 5. CDR3 length equals 13 residues. CDR3 DNA: TGCAGCGTTGATGGGGACAGTAGCTACGAGCAGTACTTC. It specifies CSVDGDSSYEQYF.

This rearrangement joins TRBV7-9 to TRBJ1-4; D unclear. From germline, CDR1 is SEHNR and CDR2 FQNEAQ (reference sequence). The CDR3 runs to 16 residues. V lost 5 bases and J 5 bases, leaving 18 bases between the germline ends. Here the CDR3 DNA reads TGTGCCAGCAGCCCCCCATGGCGGCAAGAGAATGAAAAACTGTTTTTT. Its translation is CASSPPWRQENEKLFF. The entire variable domain, with the rest obtained from reference TRBV7-9 and TRBJ1-4, is as follows: DTGVSQNPRHKITKRGQNVTFRCDPISEHNRLYWYRQTLGQGPEFLTYFQNEAQLEKSRLLSDRFSAERPKGSFSTLEIQRTEQGDSAMYLCASSPPWRQENEKLFFGSGTQLSVL.

The chain is built from TRBV7-6 and TRBJ2-3; 8 nucleotides agree with TRBD2. CDR3 length: 17 amino acids. Germline trimming cut 3 bases from V and 5 bases from J; bases unmatched to any gene: 13. Germline V gene lookup returns CDR1 SGHVS and CDR2 FNYEAQ. Written as DNA, the CDR3 is TGTGCCAGCAGCTTTTCCCCTTTCGGGGGGGCTAAAGATACGCAGTATTTT. It codes for CASSFSPFGGAKDTQYF.

The chain carries TRBV7-9 and TRBJ1-2, with D perhaps TRBD1 (5 bases). Germline CDR1 is SEHNR and CDR2 is FQNEAQ (reference sequence). CDR3 size: 13 residues. V was trimmed by 8 bases and J by 4 bases, leaving 14 bases between them. The CDR3 region is CASQMGTSYGYTF. The CDR3 DNA is TGTGCCAGCCAAATGGGGACTTCCTATGGCTACACCTTC.

The chain joins TRBV24-1 to TRBJ2-2, with 7 bases identical to TRBD1. Looked up from germline, CDR1 is KGHDR and CDR2 is SFDVKD. The CDR3 totals 15 residues. J was trimmed by 4 bases and V by 2 bases; bases with no gene match: 3. CDR3 nucleotide sequence: TGTGCCACCAGTGATTCGGGACAGTTCACCGGGGAGCTGTTTTTT. Encoded protein: CATSDSGQFTGELFF.

The CDR3 spells CASSYSEGLTEAFF. CDR3 DNA: TGTGCCAGCAGTTACTCGGAGGGTTTAACTGAAGCTTTCTTT. This rearrangement joins TRBV6-6 to TRBJ1-1; no firm D call. The V end lost 0 bases, the J end lost 5 bases, and 10 bases lay between the germline ends. The length of the CDR3 is 14 residues. Germline CDR1 and CDR2: MNHNY and SVGAGI (reference sequence).

This rearrangement joins TRBV6-5 to TRBJ2-7; 10 bases agree with TRBD1. The CDR3 extends over 14 amino acids. CDR1 is MNHEY, CDR2 SVGAGI, per germline. V trimming: 2 bases; J trimming: 4 bases; junction bases outside the gene matches: 2. The CDR3 DNA reads TGTGCCAGCAGTTACGGGACAGGGGAATACGAGCAGTACTTC. Translating it yields CASSYGTGEYEQYF.

The rearrangement links TRBV7-8 to TRBJ1-2, with D perhaps TRBD1 (5 bases). V was clipped by 2 bases and J by 1 base, with 14 bases between them. Germline V gene lookup returns CDR1 SGHVS and CDR2 FQNEAQ. The CDR3 is 16 amino acids. CDR3 amino acids: CASSLSGGEYNYGYTF. CDR3 bases: TGTGCCAGCAGCTTAAGTGGAGGGGAGTATAACTATGGCTACACCTTC.